This passage covers 2 T cell receptor beta chains from one sample sequenced in a study of blood T cells in healthy people across ages. Through a sample-barcoded 5' primer and a J-beta primer mix, a second PCR was run for roughly 7 to 11 cycles. A single record per CDR3 protein comes from TCRdb applying MiXCR to the 5' RACE reads. In the table there are 700,000 to 800,000 distinct CDR3 sequences, roughly 41% of which are singletons. Sequencing was performed on blood. All receptors derive from a woman aged 55-70 years in good health.

This clonotype has more than one count but fewer than ten. V usage is TRBV6-2 or TRBV6-3 and J usage is TRBJ2-1; 8 bases align to TRBD2. Germline values: CDR1 MNHEY, CDR2 SVGEGT. Losses at the gene ends were 9 bases for V and 4 bases for J; bases not matched to a gene: 8. CDR3 size: 14 residues. The CDR3 nucleotides read TGTGCCAGTCACGGGGGGGCCTGGTACAATGAGCAGTTCTTC. This codes for CASHGGAWYNEQFF.

This chain uses TRBV6-5 with TRBJ2-7; D is unresolved. The CDR3 has 13 amino acids. Germline CDR1 is MNHEY and CDR2 is SVGAGI. Trimming took 2 bases from V and 5 from J, leaving 10 bases between them. The CDR3 sequence: CASSYQCFNEQYF. The DNA for the CDR3 is TGTGCCAGCAGTTACCAGTGTTTCAACGAGCAGTACTTC.